This TCR beta chain was captured by sequencing in a study of Ad26.COV2.S vaccination and SARS-CoV-2 variants. Indicated treatment: some 20 received Ad26.COV2.S at low or high dose, single or two shots; five or six received placebo; per-sample allocation not given. Repertoires come from day 63 after the first vaccine or placebo injection. The repertoire was sequenced with immunoSEQ multiplex PCR; TCRdb's copy has only in-frame clones and lacks some. The table includes about 350,000 clones, approximately 90% detected once. Germline V gene sequence: CDR1 SGHDN, CDR2 FVKESK. This CDR3 has 13 residues. The V gene lost 1 base and the J gene lost 10 bases, with 13 bases spanning the gap.

Specimen: peripheral blood, collected in a trial of Ad26.COV2.S vaccine versus placebo. The chain couples TRBV14 to TRBJ1-2; no definite D call. The TCR originated in a person between 18 and 65 years old who received the Ad26.COV2.S COVID-19 vaccine or a placebo. CDR3 sequence (DNA): TGTGCCAGCAGCCAAGTGGGCACGGCAGCCTACACCTTC. It encodes CASSQVGTAAYTF. Based on the CDR3 plus reference TRBV14 and TRBJ1-2, the full variable domain is EAGVTQFPSHSVIEKGQTVTLRCDPISGHDNLYWYRRVMGKEIKFLLHFVKESKQDESGMPNNRFLAERTGGTYSTLKVQPAELEDSGVYFCASSQVGTAAYTFGSGTRLTVV.